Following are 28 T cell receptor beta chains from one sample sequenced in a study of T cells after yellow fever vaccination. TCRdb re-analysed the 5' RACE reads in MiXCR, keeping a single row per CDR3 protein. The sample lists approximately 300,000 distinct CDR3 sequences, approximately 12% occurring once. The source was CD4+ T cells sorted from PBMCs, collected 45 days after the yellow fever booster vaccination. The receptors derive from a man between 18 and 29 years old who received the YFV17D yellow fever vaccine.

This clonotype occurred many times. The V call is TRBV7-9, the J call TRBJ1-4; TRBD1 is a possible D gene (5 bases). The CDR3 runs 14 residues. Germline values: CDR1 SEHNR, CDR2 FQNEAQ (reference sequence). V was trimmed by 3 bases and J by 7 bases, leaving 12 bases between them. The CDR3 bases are TGTGCCAGCAGCTTGTGGCAGGGAGGTGAAAAACTGTTTTTT. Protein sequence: CASSLWQGGEKLFF.

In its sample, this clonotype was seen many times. CDR3 nucleotides: TGTGCCAGCAGTTTAAGAGGGGGCGAGCAGTACGTC. This encodes CASSLRGGEQYV. The rearrangement links TRBV12-3 or TRBV12-4 to TRBJ2-7, with D possibly being TRBD1 (6 bases). The CDR3 consists of 12 residues. V was trimmed by 2 bases and J by 6 bases, leaving 8 bases between them.

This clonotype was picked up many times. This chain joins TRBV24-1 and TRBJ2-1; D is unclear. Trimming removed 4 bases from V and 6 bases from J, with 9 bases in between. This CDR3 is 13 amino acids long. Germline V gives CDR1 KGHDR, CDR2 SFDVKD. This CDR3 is CATSDPPLNEQFF. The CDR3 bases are TGTGCCACCAGTGACCCCCCCCTCAATGAGCAGTTCTTC.

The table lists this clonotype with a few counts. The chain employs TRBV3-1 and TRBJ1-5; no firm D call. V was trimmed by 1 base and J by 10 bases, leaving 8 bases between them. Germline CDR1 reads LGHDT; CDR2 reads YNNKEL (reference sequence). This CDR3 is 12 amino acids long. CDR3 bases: TGTGCCAGCAGCCAAGGTGGGAGTCCCCAGCATTTT. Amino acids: CASSQGGSPQHF.

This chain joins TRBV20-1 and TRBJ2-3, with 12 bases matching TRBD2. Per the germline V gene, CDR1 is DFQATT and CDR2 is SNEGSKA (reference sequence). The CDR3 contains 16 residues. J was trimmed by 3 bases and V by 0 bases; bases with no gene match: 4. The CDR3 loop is CSARDPGLAGTDTQYF. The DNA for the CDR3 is TGCAGTGCTAGAGATCCTGGACTAGCGGGGACAGATACGCAGTATTTT.

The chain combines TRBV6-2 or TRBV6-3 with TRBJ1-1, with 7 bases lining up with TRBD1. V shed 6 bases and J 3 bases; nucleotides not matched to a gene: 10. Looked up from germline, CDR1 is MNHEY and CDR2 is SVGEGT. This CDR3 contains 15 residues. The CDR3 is CASSSTGEDDTEAFF. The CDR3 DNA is TGTGCCAGCAGCTCTACAGGGGAGGACGACACTGAAGCTTTCTTT.

CDR3 sequence (DNA): TGTGCCAGCAGCTCGATAGCGGGGGGGCCGGGAGAGACCCAGTACTTC. This gives the protein CASSSIAGGPGETQYF. The chain employs TRBV7-2 and TRBJ2-5, with 11 bases identical to TRBD2. Trimming took 4 bases from V and 4 from J; bases not matched to a gene: 8. This CDR3 is 16 amino acids long. Germline CDR1 reads SGHTA; CDR2 reads FQGNSA.

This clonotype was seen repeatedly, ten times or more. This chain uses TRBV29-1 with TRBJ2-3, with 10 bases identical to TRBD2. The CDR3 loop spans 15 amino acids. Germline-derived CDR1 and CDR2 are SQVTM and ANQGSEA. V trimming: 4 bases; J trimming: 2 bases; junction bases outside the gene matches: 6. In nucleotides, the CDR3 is TGCAGCGTTGTAAAAGCGGGGGGGCCCACAGATACGCAGTATTTT. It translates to CSVVKAGGPTDTQYF.

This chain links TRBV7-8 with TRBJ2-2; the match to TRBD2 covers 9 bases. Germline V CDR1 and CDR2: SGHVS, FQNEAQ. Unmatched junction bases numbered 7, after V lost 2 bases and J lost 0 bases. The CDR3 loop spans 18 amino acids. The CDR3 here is CASSLFRSSGANTGELFF. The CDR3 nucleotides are TGTGCCAGCAGCTTATTCCGGTCTAGCGGGGCGAACACCGGGGAGCTGTTTTTT.

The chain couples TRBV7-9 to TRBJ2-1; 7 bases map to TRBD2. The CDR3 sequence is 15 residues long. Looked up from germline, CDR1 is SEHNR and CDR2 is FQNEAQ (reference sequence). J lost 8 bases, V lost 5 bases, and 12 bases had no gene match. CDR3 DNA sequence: TGTGCCAGCAGCAATAGACTAGCAGCTCCCTATGAGCAGTTCTTC. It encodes CASSNRLAAPYEQFF.

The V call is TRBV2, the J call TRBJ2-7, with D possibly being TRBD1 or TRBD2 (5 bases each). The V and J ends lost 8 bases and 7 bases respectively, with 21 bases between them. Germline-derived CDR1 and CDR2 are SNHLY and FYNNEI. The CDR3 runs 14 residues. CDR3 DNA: TGTGCCAGCGGCGCGACTGGGACCCAGGGAGAGCAGTACTTC. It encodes CASGATGTQGEQYF.

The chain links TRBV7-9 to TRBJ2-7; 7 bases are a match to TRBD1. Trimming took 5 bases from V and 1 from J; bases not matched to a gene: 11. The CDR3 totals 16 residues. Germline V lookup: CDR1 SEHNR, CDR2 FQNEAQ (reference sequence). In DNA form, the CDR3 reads TGTGCCAGCAGCCATAAACTCCCGACAGGGTCCTACGAGCAGTACGTC. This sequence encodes CASSHKLPTGSYEQYV.

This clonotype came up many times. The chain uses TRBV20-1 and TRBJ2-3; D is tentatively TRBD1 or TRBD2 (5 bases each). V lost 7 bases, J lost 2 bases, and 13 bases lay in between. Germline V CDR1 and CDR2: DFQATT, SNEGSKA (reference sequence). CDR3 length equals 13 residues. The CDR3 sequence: CSVKGTFTDTQYF. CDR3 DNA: TGCAGTGTGAAGGGGACCTTCACAGATACGCAGTATTTT.

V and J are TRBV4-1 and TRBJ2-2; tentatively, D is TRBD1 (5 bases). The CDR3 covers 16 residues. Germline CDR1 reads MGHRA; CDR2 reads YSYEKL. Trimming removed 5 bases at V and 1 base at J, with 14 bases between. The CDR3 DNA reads TGCGCCAGCAGCTCACAGGCAGTCAGGAACACCGGGGAGCTGTTTTTT. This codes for CASSSQAVRNTGELFF.

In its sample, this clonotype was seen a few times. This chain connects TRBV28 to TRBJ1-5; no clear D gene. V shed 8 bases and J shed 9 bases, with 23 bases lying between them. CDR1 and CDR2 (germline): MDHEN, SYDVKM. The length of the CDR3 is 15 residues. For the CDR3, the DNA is TGTGCCAGCCGTGCCCTGATGTTGGGAGTGTCGCCCCAGCATTTT. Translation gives CASRALMLGVSPQHF.

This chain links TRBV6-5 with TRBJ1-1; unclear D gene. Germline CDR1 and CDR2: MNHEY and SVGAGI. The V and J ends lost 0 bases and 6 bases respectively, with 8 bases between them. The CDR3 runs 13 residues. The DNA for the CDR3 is TGTGCCAGCAGTTACTCGGGTTCACCTGAAGCTTTCTTT. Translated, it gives CASSYSGSPEAFF.

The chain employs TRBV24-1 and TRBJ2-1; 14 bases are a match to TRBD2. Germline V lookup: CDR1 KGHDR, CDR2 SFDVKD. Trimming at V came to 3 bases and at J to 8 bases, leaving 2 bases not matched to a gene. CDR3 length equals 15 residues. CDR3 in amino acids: CATSDTTSGGDEQFF. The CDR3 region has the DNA TGTGCCACCAGTGATACGACTAGCGGGGGGGATGAGCAGTTCTTC.

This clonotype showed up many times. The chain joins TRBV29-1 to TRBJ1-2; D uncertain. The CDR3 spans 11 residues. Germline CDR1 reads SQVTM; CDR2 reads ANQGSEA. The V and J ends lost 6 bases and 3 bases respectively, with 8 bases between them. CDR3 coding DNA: TGCAGCGTAACGGGGTACTATGGCTACACCTTC. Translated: CSVTGYYGYTF.

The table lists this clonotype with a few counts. The CDR3 DNA reads as TGTGCCAGCAGCCAATGGGGACCAGGGGAGCAGTACTTC. Translating gives CASSQWGPGEQYF. The chain recombines TRBV7-9 with TRBJ2-7, with D perhaps TRBD1 or TRBD2 (5 bases each). Germline V lookup: CDR1 SEHNR, CDR2 FQNEAQ (reference sequence). This CDR3 has 13 residues. The V end was cut by 5 bases, the J end by 7 bases, with 15 bases between.

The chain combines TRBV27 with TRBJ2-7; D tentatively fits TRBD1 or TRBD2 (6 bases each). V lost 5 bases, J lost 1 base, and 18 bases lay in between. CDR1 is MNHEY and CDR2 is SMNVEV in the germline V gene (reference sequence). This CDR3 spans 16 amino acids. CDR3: CASSPTPGGRSYEQYF. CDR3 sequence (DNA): TGTGCCAGCAGTCCGACACCTGGGGGGCGGTCCTACGAGCAGTACTTC.

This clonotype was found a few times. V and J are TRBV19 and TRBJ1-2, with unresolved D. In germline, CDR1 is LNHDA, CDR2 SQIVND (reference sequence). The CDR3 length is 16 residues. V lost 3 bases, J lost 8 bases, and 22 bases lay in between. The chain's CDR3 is CASSIGVGRAFRGYTF. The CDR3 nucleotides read TGTGCCAGTAGTATTGGTGTAGGACGGGCTTTTCGGGGCTACACCTTC.

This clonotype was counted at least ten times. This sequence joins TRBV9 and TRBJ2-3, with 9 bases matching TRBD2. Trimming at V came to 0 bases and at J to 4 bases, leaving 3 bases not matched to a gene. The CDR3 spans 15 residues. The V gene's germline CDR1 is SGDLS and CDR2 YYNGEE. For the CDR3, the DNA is TGTGCCAGCAGCGTAGTGGCTAGCGGGGCAGATACGCAGTATTTT. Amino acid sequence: CASSVVASGADTQYF.

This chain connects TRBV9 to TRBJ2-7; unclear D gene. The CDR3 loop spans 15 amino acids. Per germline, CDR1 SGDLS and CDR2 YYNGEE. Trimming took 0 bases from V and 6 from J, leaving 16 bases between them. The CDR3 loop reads CASSVVGAPVPEQYF. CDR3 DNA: TGTGCCAGCAGCGTAGTTGGAGCCCCGGTACCCGAGCAGTACTTC.

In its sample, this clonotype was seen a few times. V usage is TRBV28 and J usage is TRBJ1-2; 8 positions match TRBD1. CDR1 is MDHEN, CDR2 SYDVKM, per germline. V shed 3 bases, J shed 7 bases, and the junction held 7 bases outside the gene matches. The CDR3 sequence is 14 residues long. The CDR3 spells CASSFPGGPFGYTF. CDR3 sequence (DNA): TGTGCCAGCAGTTTTCCAGGGGGCCCTTTTGGCTACACCTTC.

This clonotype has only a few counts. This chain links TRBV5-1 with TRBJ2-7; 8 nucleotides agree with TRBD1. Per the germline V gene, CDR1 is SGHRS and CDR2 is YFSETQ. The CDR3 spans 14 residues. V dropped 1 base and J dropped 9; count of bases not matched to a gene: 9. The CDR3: CASSLQQGDVGQYF. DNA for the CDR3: TGCGCCAGCAGCTTGCAACAGGGGGACGTCGGGCAGTACTTC.

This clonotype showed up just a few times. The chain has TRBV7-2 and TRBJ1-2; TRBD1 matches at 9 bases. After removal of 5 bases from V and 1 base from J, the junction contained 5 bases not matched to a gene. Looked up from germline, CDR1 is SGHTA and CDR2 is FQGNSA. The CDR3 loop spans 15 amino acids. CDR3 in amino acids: CASSPWTGVNYGYTF. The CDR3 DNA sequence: TGTGCCAGCAGCCCTTGGACAGGGGTTAACTATGGCTACACCTTC.

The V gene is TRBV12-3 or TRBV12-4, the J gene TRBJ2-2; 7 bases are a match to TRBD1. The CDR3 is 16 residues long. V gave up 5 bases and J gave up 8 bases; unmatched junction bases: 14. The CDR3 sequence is CASSDGTVLVVGELFF. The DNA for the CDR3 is TGTGCCAGCAGTGACGGGACAGTATTAGTAGTGGGGGAGCTGTTTTTT.

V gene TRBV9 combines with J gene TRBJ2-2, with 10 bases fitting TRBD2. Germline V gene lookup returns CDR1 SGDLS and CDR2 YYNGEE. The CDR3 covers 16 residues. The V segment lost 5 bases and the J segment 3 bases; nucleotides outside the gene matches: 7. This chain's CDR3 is CASRPGTSVHTGELFF. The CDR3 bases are TGTGCCAGCAGACCGGGGACTAGCGTTCACACCGGGGAGCTGTTTTTT.